The 31 T cell receptor beta chains below were found in one sample sequenced in a study of response to subunit inactivated influenza vaccine (dated by TCRdb to the late 2010s). Libraries were made using RT-PCR. Data came from an Illumina HiSeq 2500. Starting from the raw public reads, TCRdb applied fastp trimming at Q25, assembled clones with MiXCR and retained in-frame beta chains. Rows merge per CDR3 protein into single entries with the most common DNA and genes. The sample includes more than 550,000 distinct CDR3 sequences, with approximately 10% observed a single time. Of the sample, about 11% is held by the ten largest clones. The same sample was also studied in work on T cells expressing NK-cell markers. The second investigation adds: The TCR beta cDNA libraries were made using 5'RACE template switching, a step that added both a universal primer site and unique molecular identifiers.

The sequencing used PBMCs from blood, collected on the day of vaccination. Source of these receptors: a man aged 45-60 years who received an inactivated influenza vaccine. Donor details come from another sample of the same person, matched by shared clones.

The chain combines TRBV27 with TRBJ2-5; no definite D call. This CDR3 contains 15 residues. Trimming removed 5 bases at V and 3 bases at J, with 16 bases between. Germline V CDR1 and CDR2: MNHEY, SMNVEV (reference sequence). CDR3 in amino acids: CASSPSRRVKETQYF. CDR3 sequence (DNA): TGTGCCAGCAGTCCCAGTCGGCGTGTTAAAGAGACCCAGTACTTC.

In this sample, this clonotype turned up a few times. The chain is built from TRBV29-1 and TRBJ2-7; 8 nucleotides align to TRBD2. V lost 3 bases, J lost 0 bases, and 10 bases stayed unmatched. In germline, CDR1 is SQVTM, CDR2 ANQGSEA. The CDR3 is 16 amino acids. DNA of the CDR3: TGCAGCGTTGACGGGTTCGGCGGGAGGCCCTCCTACGAGCAGTACTTC. This encodes CSVDGFGGRPSYEQYF.

In its sample, this clonotype was seen many times. The V and J genes are TRBV29-1 and TRBJ2-1; 8 bases are a match to TRBD1. Germline CDR1 is SQVTM and CDR2 is ANQGSEA. The CDR3 spans 13 residues. With V trimmed by 4 bases and J by 7 bases, 6 bases remained unmatched. The CDR3 sequence: CSVVSGGKNEQFF. In DNA, the CDR3 is TGCAGCGTTGTGTCAGGGGGCAAAAATGAGCAGTTCTTC.

This clonotype was counted only a few times. V gene TRBV20-1 combines with J gene TRBJ2-2; 8 bases map to TRBD2. This CDR3 has 14 residues. V shed 6 bases, J shed 1 base, and the junction held 4 bases outside the gene matches. CDR1 DFQATT and CDR2 SNEGSKA come from the germline V gene (reference sequence). CDR3 amino acids: CSATGTRNTGELFF. Here the CDR3 DNA reads TGCAGTGCCACCGGGACTAGGAACACCGGGGAGCTGTTTTTT.

This clonotype was recorded a few times. The V and J genes are TRBV20-1 and TRBJ2-3, with 15 nucleotides matching TRBD2. Trimming cost V 3 bases and J 0 bases; bases outside gene matches: 4. This CDR3 is built from 17 residues. The germline V gene has CDR1 DFQATT and CDR2 SNEGSKA (reference sequence). CDR3 coding DNA: TGCAGTGCTAGCGCGGGACTAGCGGGAGGTAGCACAGATACGCAGTATTTT. Its protein is CSASAGLAGGSTDTQYF.

This clonotype has a handful of counts. The chain combines TRBV2 with TRBJ2-7, with D perhaps given as TRBD1 or TRBD2 (5 bases each). CDR1 and CDR2 (germline): SNHLY, FYNNEI. V was pared by 3 bases and J by 6 bases, with 9 bases between. The CDR3 has 12 amino acids. CDR3 bases: TGTGCCAGCAGTGACGAGGGGCGCGAGCAGTACTTC. Translation: CASSDEGREQYF.

This clonotype was found a few times. The chain joins TRBV5-1 to TRBJ2-1, with a possible D match to TRBD2 (6 bases). Per the germline V gene, CDR1 is SGHRS and CDR2 is YFSETQ. V dropped 0 bases and J dropped 4 bases, with 11 bases sitting between them. The CDR3 totals 15 residues. DNA for the CDR3: TGCGCCAGCAGCTTGGAAGGCCGGGAGTACAATGAGCAGTTCTTC. Encoded protein: CASSLEGREYNEQFF.

This clonotype turned up a few times. V is TRBV12-3 or TRBV12-4 and J is TRBJ2-5, with D perhaps matching TRBD1 (5 bases). Trimming removed 6 bases from V and 9 bases from J, with 17 bases in between. The CDR3 consists of 13 residues. The CDR3 spells CASRETVGLAQYF. The CDR3 bases are TGTGCCAGCAGGGAGACAGTGGGTCTGGCCCAGTACTTC.

This clonotype was counted a few times. The chain couples TRBV7-9 to TRBJ2-7, with D possibly called TRBD1 or TRBD2 (5 bases each). The germline V gene encodes CDR1 SEHNR and CDR2 FQNEAQ (reference sequence). Deletions cut 4 bases from V and 2 bases from J, with 18 bases between. CDR3 length equals 16 residues. The CDR3 DNA is TGTGCCAGCAGCTCTTTTCGGATGGGACGGACCTACGAGCAGTACTTC. Encoded protein: CASSSFRMGRTYEQYF.

Of note for this clonotype: The missing conserved phenylalanine or tryptophan at the end of this CDR3 makes a read error likely. V gene TRBV4-3 combines with J gene TRBJ2-7, with D uncertain. Trimming stripped 3 bases from V and 0 bases from J, with 12 bases between. There are 15 residues in the CDR3. The germline V gene encodes CDR1 LGHNA and CDR2 YSLEER. The CDR3 nucleotides are TGCGCCAGCAGCCAGGCGTGGCGAAGCTCCTACGAGCAGTACATC. Amino acid sequence: CASSQAWRSSYEQYI.

The chain is built from TRBV7-9 and TRBJ2-5; D might be TRBD1 or TRBD2, each matching 6 bases. CDR1 and CDR2 from the germline V gene are SEHNR and FQNEAQ (reference sequence). V lost 2 bases and J 10 bases, leaving 17 bases between the germline ends. This CDR3 spans 14 amino acids. For the CDR3, the DNA is TGTGCCAGCAGCTTAAGTCCAGGGGAGGAGGTCCAGTACTTC. As protein: CASSLSPGEEVQYF.

The CDR3 region is CSVVGGLNTEAFF. In nucleotides, the CDR3 is TGCAGCGTTGTTGGCGGATTGAACACTGAAGCTTTCTTT. The V gene is TRBV29-1, the J gene TRBJ1-1, with D unclear. The germline gives CDR1 SQVTM, CDR2 ANQGSEA. CDR3 length: 13 amino acids. The ends were cut back, 4 bases at V and 0 bases at J, with 9 bases in the middle.

V gene TRBV4-2 combines with J gene TRBJ2-7; 8 nucleotides align to TRBD1. The trim removed 4 bases at V and 2 bases at J, leaving 1 base unmatched. Per germline, CDR1 LGHNA and CDR2 YNFKEQ. CDR3 length: 13 amino acids. The CDR3 bases are TGTGCCAGCAGCCCGACAGGGGCCTACGAGCAGTACTTC. It yields the protein CASSPTGAYEQYF.

Here the CDR3 reads CASSLAAETQYF. Here the CDR3 DNA reads TGTGCCAGCAGCTTAGCCGCGGAGACCCAGTACTTC. V gene TRBV7-8 combines with J gene TRBJ2-5, with D unclear. Trimming cost V 0 bases and J 5 bases, with 4 bases left between them. From germline, CDR1 is SGHVS and CDR2 FQNEAQ. The CDR3 is 12 amino acids.

In its sample, this clonotype was seen a few times. The V call is TRBV19, the J call TRBJ2-3; TRBD1 matches at 8 bases. The CDR3 contains 19 residues. Per the germline V gene, CDR1 is LNHDA and CDR2 is SQIVND (reference sequence). V was pared by 4 bases and J by 2 bases, with 17 bases of the junction left unmatched. The chain's CDR3 is CASSTFYTGTGTFTDTQYF. DNA for the CDR3: TGTGCCAGTAGTACATTCTATACCGGGACAGGCACTTTCACAGATACGCAGTATTTT.

The gene calls are TRBV12-3 or TRBV12-4 and TRBJ2-6, with 8 bases aligning to TRBD1. This CDR3 has 15 amino acids. The junction had 2 bases not matched to a gene; V was cut back by 5 bases and J by 2 bases. CDR3 residues: CASSPGGAGANVLTF. The CDR3 nucleotides are TGTGCCAGCAGTCCAGGGGGCGCTGGGGCCAACGTCCTGACTTTC.

The chain employs TRBV18 and TRBJ2-7, with a possible D match to TRBD1 (6 bases). The CDR3 contains 17 residues. From germline, CDR1 is KGHSH and CDR2 LQKENI. V lost 0 bases to trimming and J lost 5 bases, with 20 bases between them. As DNA, the CDR3 is TGTGCCAGCTCACCACCAGGGACAAAGATTATCGGGAACGAGCAGTACTTC. This sequence encodes CASSPPGTKIIGNEQYF.

V usage is TRBV29-1 and J usage is TRBJ2-2; no firm D call. The V end was cut by 0 bases, the J end by 5 bases, with 4 bases between. Germline assignment: CDR1 SQVTM and CDR2 ANQGSEA. The CDR3 covers 12 residues. The CDR3 is CSVEEETGELFF. For the CDR3, the DNA is TGCAGCGTTGAAGAAGAGACCGGGGAGCTGTTTTTT.

This chain links TRBV5-1 with TRBJ1-1; maybe TRBD1 (5 bases). This CDR3 is built from 14 residues. CDR1 is SGHRS, CDR2 YFSETQ, per germline. The germline V and J ends were trimmed by 5 bases and 9 bases, with 20 bases remaining between them. The CDR3 DNA reads TGCGCCAGCAGTCGTCCGGGGGACGAATACAAAGCTTTCTTT. Encoded protein: CASSRPGDEYKAFF.

This clonotype was seen repeatedly, ten times or more. The chain couples TRBV7-6 to TRBJ2-7; 8 nucleotides align to TRBD1. Germline assignment: CDR1 SGHVS and CDR2 FNYEAQ. The ends lost 2 bases at V and 2 bases at J; junction bases unmatched: 17. This CDR3 is built from 19 residues. CDR3 in amino acids: CASSLFAAPETGVTYEQYF. The CDR3 region has the DNA TGTGCCAGCAGCTTATTCGCGGCCCCCGAGACAGGGGTCACCTACGAGCAGTACTTC.

The chain links TRBV11-2 to TRBJ2-1; 8 positions agree with TRBD2. CDR1 and CDR2 from the germline V gene are SGHAT and FQNNGV. This CDR3 has 14 residues. The trim removed 6 bases at V and 6 bases at J, leaving 7 bases unmatched. CDR3 region: CASSIAGISNEQFF. CDR3 DNA: TGTGCCAGCAGTATAGCGGGGATAAGCAATGAGCAGTTCTTC.

This clonotype has just a few counts. V gene TRBV28 combines with J gene TRBJ2-3, with 9 bases matching TRBD2. There are 15 residues in the CDR3. CDR1 MDHEN and CDR2 SYDVKM come from the germline V gene. V gave up 2 bases and J gave up 4 bases; unmatched junction bases: 4. The CDR3 DNA reads as TGTGCCAGCAGTTTACGGCTAGCGGGGCCAGATACGCAGTATTTT. Translated, it gives CASSLRLAGPDTQYF. The variable domain in full, with the rest retrieved from reference TRBV28 and TRBJ2-3, is DVKVTQSSRYLVKRTGEKVFLECVQDMDHENMFWYRQDPGLGLRLIYFSYDVKMKEKGDIPEGYSVSREKKERFSLILESASTNQTSMYLCASSLRLAGPDTQYFGPGTRLTVL.

This chain uses TRBV6-2 or TRBV6-3 with TRBJ2-2; the D gene is possibly TRBD2 (6 bases). The CDR3 contains 16 residues. V was pared by 6 bases and J by 5 bases, with 19 bases between. In germline, CDR1 is MNHEY, CDR2 SVGEGT. In nucleotides, the CDR3 is TGTGCCAGCAGCCGGGTGTGGCGGGACTCAACCGGGGAGCTGTTTTTT. As protein: CASSRVWRDSTGELFF.

The CDR3 DNA is TGCAGTGCTAGAACCTCCACCCCCGTAAGGGTAAACATTCAGTACTTC. It encodes CSARTSTPVRVNIQYF. The chain uses TRBV20-1 and TRBJ2-4; no definite D call. This CDR3 has 16 residues. Germline V gives CDR1 DFQATT, CDR2 SNEGSKA (reference sequence). V was clipped by 2 bases and J by 6 bases, with 20 bases between them.

V gene TRBV6-2 or TRBV6-3 combines with J gene TRBJ2-1, with TRBD2 matching over 13 bases. Trimming took 2 bases from V and 6 from J; bases not matched to a gene: 10. Looked up from germline, CDR1 is MNHEY and CDR2 is SVGEGT. CDR3 length: 18 residues. The CDR3 reads CASSYLHGLAGDSNEQFF. Here the CDR3 DNA reads TGTGCCAGCAGTTACCTTCATGGACTAGCGGGGGATAGCAATGAGCAGTTCTTC.

The sample holds a few counts of this clonotype. This sequence joins TRBV4-3 and TRBJ1-6; D is undetermined. The ends were cut back, 1 base at V and 6 bases at J, with 10 bases in the middle. Germline assignment: CDR1 LGHNA and CDR2 YSLEER. CDR3 length equals 15 residues. CDR3 in DNA: TGCGCCAGCAGCCAAGGAGTCAGCCCTAATTCACCCCTCCACTTT. It yields the protein CASSQGVSPNSPLHF.

The chain couples TRBV9 to TRBJ1-6; a weak D match, TRBD1 (6 bases). The CDR3 runs to 14 residues. Germline V lookup: CDR1 SGDLS, CDR2 YYNGEE. Trimming left V 3 bases short and J 10 bases short, with 14 bases between. This CDR3 is CASSAQQGESPLHF. Here the CDR3 DNA reads TGTGCCAGCAGCGCCCAACAGGGAGAGTCACCCCTCCACTTT.

The rearrangement joins TRBV12-3 or TRBV12-4 to TRBJ1-1, with a possible D match to TRBD1 (6 bases). The CDR3 extends over 14 amino acids. The V gene lost 3 bases and the J gene lost 2 bases, with 10 bases spanning the gap. CDR3 in DNA: TGTGCCAGCAGTTTTCGGGGACATAACACTGAAGCTTTCTTT. Residues: CASSFRGHNTEAFF.

The chain uses TRBV18 and TRBJ2-7; D is undetermined. Germline V gene lookup returns CDR1 KGHSH and CDR2 LQKENI. Trimming took off 2 bases at V and 4 bases at J, with 9 bases between the two ends. The length of the CDR3 is 13 residues. The CDR3 nucleotides read TGTGCCAGCTCACCAACAGATGAGTACGAGCAGTACTTC. Its translation: CASSPTDEYEQYF.

The rearrangement links TRBV12-3 or TRBV12-4 to TRBJ1-1; no reliable D call. Trimming shortened V by 6 bases and J by 8 bases, and 19 bases separated the two germline ends. The CDR3 runs to 14 residues. In DNA form, the CDR3 reads TGTGCCAGCAGGTCCTCCGGGGAGGGCCTCGAAGCTTTCTTT. Translation gives CASRSSGEGLEAFF.

This clonotype was seen a few times. For the CDR3, the DNA is TGTGCCAGCAGCTTAACACGGATCTACGAGCAGTACTTC. Translation: CASSLTRIYEQYF. The J gene is TRBJ2-7, the V gene TRBV7-2; D unclear. The germline V gene encodes CDR1 SGHTA and CDR2 FQGNSA. V lost 2 bases, J lost 3 bases, and 8 bases lay in between. CDR3 length: 13 amino acids.